Sequencing of this TCR beta chain was carried out in a study of Ad26.COV2.S vaccination and SARS-CoV-2 variants. In the case of this clone: Its antigen is unidentified.

Study-level findings and limits: In vaccinated individuals, spike-specific CD8+ and CD4+ T cell responses reportedly displayed substantial breadth.

This sample's treatment: about 20 received Ad26.COV2.S at low or high dose, single or two shots; several received placebo; per-sample allocation not given. Samples were taken on day 63 after the first vaccine or placebo injection. The donor's status was that of an adult aged 18-55 years in Boston. Vaccination used an Ad26 vector expressing Wuhan-strain SARS-CoV-2 spike. The CDR3 has 16 residues. Profiling relied on immunoSEQ multiplex PCR, and the TCRdb table lists in-frame clones only, not all of them. The sample carries over 400,000 clones, 92% recorded once. The sequencing here drew on peripheral blood, taken in a trial of Ad26.COV2.S vaccine versus placebo. The rearrangement links TRBV21-1 to TRBJ2-2; the table gives TRBD2 as D, unverified against the DNA. TRBV21-1 is recorded as a pseudogene. The receptor was derived from a person aged 18 to 65 who received the Ad26.COV2.S COVID-19 vaccine or a placebo. The CDR3 loop reads CASLLSGGQGTGELFF. Written as DNA, the CDR3 is TGTGCCAGCCTCCTCTCGGGGGGTCAAGGCACCGGGGAGCTGTTTTTT.